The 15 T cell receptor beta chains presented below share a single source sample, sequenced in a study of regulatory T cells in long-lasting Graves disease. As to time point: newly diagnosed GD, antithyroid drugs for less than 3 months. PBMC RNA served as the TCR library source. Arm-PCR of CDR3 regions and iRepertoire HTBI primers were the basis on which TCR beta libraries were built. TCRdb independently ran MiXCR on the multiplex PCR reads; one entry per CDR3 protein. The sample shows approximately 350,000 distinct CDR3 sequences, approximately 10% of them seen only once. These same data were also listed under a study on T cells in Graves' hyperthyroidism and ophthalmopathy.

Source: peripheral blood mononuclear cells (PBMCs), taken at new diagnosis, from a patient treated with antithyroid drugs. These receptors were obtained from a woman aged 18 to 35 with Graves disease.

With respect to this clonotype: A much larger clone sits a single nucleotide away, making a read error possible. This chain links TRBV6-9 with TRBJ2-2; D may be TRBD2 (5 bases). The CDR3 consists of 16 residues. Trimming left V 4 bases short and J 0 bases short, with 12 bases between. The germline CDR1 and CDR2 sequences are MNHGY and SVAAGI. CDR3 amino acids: CASSSISAANTGELFF. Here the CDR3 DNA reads TGTGCCAGCAGTTCTATTAGCGCCGCGAACACCGGGGAGCTGTTTTTT.

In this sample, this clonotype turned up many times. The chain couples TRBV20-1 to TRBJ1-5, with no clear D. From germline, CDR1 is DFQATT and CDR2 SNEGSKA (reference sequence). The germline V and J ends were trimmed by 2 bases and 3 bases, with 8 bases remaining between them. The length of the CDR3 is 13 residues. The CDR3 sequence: CSARSQNNQPQHF. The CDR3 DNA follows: TGCAGTGCTAGATCGCAGAACAATCAGCCCCAGCATTTT.

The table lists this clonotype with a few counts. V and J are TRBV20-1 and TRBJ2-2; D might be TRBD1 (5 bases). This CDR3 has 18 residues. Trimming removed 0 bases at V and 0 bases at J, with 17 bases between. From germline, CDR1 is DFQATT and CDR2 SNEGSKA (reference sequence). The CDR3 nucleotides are TGCAGTGCTAGAGATAGTCTTGACAGCGCTTCGAACACCGGGGAGCTGTTTTTT. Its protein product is CSARDSLDSASNTGELFF.

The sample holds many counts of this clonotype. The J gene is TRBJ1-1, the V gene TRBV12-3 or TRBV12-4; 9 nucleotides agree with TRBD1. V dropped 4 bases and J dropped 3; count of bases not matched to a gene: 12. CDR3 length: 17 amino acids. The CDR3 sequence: CASSYPGTGTLDTEAFF. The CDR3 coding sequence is TGTGCCAGCAGTTACCCCGGGACAGGGACGTTGGACACTGAAGCTTTCTTT.

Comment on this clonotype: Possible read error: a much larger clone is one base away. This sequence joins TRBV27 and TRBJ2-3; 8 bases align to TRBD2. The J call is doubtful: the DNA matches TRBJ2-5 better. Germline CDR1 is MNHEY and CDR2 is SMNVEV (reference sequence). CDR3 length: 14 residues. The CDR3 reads CASCTVAGRGTQYF. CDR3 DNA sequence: TGTGCCAGCTGTACCGTAGCGGGACGGGGGACCCAGTACTTC.

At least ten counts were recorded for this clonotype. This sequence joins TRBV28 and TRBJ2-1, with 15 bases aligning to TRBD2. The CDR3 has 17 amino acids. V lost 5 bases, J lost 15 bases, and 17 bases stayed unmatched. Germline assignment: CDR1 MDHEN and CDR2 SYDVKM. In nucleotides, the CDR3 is TGTGCCAGCAGTCCACCTGAAGGACTAGCGGGAGGGCCGTTTCGGTTCTTC. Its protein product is CASSPPEGLAGGPFRFF.

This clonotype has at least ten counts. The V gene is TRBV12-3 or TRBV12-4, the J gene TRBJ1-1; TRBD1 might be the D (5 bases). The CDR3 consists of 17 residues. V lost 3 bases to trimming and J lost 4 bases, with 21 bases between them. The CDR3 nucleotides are TGTGCCAGCAGTTTTCAGACAGAGTGGTTCACGAGCACTGAAGCTTTCTTT. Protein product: CASSFQTEWFTSTEAFF.

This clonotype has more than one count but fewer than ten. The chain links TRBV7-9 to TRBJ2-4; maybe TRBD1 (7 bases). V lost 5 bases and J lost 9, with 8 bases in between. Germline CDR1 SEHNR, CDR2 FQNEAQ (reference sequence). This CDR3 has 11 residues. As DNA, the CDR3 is TGTGCCAGCAGCCAGGGGGGCATTCAGTACTTC. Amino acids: CASSQGGIQYF. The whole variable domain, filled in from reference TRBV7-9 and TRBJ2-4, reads DTGVSQNPRHKITKRGQNVTFRCDPISEHNRLYWYRQTLGQGPEFLTYFQNEAQLEKSRLLSDRFSAERPKGSFSTLEIQRTEQGDSAMYLCASSQGGIQYFGAGTRLSVL.

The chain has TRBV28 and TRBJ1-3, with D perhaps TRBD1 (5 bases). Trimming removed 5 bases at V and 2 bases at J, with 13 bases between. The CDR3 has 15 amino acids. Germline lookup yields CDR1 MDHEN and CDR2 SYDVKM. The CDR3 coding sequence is TGTGCCAGCAGTCCCCCCGACAGAGCTGGAAACACCATATATTTT. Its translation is CASSPPDRAGNTIYF.

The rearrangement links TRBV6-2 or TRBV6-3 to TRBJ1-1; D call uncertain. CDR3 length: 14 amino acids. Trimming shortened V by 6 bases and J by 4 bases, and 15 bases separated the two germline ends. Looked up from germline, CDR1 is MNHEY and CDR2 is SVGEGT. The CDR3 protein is CASSAHRSTTEAFF. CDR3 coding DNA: TGTGCCAGCAGCGCACATAGGTCGACCACTGAAGCTTTCTTT.

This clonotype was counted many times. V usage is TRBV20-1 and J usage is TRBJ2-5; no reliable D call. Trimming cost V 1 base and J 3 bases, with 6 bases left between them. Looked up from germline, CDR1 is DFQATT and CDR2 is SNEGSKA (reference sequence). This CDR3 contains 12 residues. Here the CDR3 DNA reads TGCAGTGCTAGAGTCGAAAAAGAGACCCAGTACTTC. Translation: CSARVEKETQYF.

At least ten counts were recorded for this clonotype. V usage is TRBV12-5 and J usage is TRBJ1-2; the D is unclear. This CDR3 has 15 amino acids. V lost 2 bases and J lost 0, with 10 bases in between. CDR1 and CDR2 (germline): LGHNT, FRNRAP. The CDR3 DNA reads TGTGCTAGTGGTTTGCCGAATACCGCTAACTATGGCTACACCTTC. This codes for CASGLPNTANYGYTF.

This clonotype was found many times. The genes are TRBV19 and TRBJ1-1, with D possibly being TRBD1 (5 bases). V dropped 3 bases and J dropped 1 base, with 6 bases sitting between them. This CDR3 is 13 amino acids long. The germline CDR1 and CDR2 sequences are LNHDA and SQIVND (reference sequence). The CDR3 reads CASSIGTNTEAFF. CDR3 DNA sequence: TGTGCCAGTAGTATCGGGACGAACACTGAAGCTTTCTTT.

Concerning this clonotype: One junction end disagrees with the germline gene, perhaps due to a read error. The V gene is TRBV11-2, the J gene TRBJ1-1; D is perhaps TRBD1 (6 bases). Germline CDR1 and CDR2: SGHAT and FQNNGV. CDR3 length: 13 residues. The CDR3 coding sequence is TGCGCCAGCAGCCAACCACAGGGAACTGAAGCTTTCTTT. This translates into CASSQPQGTEAFF.

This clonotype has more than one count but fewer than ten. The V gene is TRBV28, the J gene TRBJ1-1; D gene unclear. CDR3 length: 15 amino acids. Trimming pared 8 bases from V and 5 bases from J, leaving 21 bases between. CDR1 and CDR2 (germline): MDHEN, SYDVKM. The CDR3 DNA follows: TGTGCCAGCTCCCCTCTTTTGGTACTTACGACTGAAGCTTTCTTT. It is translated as CASSPLLVLTTEAFF.